This T cell receptor (beta chain) was recorded in a study of blood T cell repertoires in COVID-19. Whole-study context: Sources were T cells, B-cell-depleted T cells, or PBMCs; the material itself was cDNA or gDNA.

There are 15 residues in the CDR3. V lost 1 base and J lost 3; bases outside the gene matches: 3. Germline lookup yields CDR1 LNHNV and CDR2 YYDKDF (reference sequence). This table comes from immunoSEQ multiplex PCR, and its TCRdb copy is limited to in-frame clones, with some not included. The data show roughly 240,000 clones, about 80% seen once. Sequenced input: peripheral blood. The sequence was collected from an elderly woman with acute or convalescent COVID-19. This rearrangement joins TRBV15 to TRBJ1-5; 7 bases fit TRBD1. The CDR3 DNA reads TGTGCCACCAGCAGAGTAACAGGGGACAATCAGCCCCAGCATTTT. Amino acids: CATSRVTGDNQPQHF.